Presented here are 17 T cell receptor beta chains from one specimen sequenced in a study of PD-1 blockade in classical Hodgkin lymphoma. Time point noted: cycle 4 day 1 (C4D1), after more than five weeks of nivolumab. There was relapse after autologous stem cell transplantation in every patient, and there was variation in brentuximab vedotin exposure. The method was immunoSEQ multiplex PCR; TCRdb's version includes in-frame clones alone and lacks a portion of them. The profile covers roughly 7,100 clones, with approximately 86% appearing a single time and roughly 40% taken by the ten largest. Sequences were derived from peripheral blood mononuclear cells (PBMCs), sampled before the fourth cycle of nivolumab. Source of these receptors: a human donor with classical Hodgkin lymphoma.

The DNA of the CDR3 is TGTGCCAGCAGCTTCCCTTCTACCAGCGGGGGAGCCTACAATGAGCAGTTCTTC. This gives the protein CASSFPSTSGGAYNEQFF. This chain uses TRBV7-2 with TRBJ2-1; TRBD2 aligns across 8 bases. Germline assignment: CDR1 SGHTA and CDR2 FQGNSA. This CDR3 is 18 amino acids long. V was clipped by 3 bases and J by 2 bases; unmatched bases: 12. Using reference TRBV7-2 and TRBJ2-1 for the parts outside the CDR3, the full variable domain is GAGVSQSPSNKVTEKGKDVELRCDPISGHTALYWYRQSLGQGLEFLIYFQGNSAPDKSGLPSDRFSAERTGGSVSTLTIQRTQQEDSAVYLCASSFPSTSGGAYNEQFFGPGTRLTVL.

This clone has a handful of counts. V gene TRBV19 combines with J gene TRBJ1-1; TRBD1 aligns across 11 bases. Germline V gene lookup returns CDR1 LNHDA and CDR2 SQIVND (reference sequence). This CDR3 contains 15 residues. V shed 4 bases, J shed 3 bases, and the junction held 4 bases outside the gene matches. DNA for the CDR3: TGTGCCAGTAGTAGGGGACAGGGGGGTTACACTGAAGCTTTCTTT. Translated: CASSRGQGGYTEAFF.

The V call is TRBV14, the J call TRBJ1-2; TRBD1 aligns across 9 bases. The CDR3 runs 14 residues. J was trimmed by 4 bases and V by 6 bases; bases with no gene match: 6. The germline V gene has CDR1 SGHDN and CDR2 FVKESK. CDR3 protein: CASSPGTGTYGYTF. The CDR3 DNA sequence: TGTGCCAGCAGTCCCGGGACAGGGACCTATGGCTACACCTTC.

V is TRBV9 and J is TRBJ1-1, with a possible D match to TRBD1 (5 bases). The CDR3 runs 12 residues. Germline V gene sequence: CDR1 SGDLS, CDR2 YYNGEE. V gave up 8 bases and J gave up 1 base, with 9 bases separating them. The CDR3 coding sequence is TGTGCCAGTTCGACAGCGAACACTGAAGCTTTCTTT. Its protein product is CASSTANTEAFF.

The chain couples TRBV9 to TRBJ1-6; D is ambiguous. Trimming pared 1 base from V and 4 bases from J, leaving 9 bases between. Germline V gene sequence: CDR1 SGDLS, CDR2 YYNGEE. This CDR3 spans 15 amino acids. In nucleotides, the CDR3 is TGTGCCAGCAGCGTATATCCTGCGTATAATTCACCCCTCCACTTT. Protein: CASSVYPAYNSPLHF.

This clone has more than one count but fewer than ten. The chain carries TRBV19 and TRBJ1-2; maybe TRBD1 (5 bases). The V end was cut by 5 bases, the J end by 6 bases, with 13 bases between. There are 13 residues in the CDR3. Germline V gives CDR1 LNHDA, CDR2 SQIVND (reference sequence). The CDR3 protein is CASSPRAGHGYTF. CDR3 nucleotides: TGTGCCAGTAGTCCCCGTGCGGGGCATGGCTACACCTTC.

This chain's CDR3 is CASSGGSEGRNSGYTF. CDR3 coding DNA: TGCGCCAGCAGTGGCGGATCAGAGGGGCGAAATTCTGGCTACACCTTC. This sequence joins TRBV5-1 and TRBJ1-2, with a possible D match to TRBD1 (5 bases). Looked up from germline, CDR1 is SGHRS and CDR2 is YFSETQ. Between the trimmed V and J ends, which lost 5 bases and 7 bases, there was a span of 24 bases. The CDR3 spans 16 residues. The full variable domain, completed using reference TRBV5-1 and TRBJ1-2, is KAGVTQTPRYLIKTRGQQVTLSCSPISGHRSVSWYQQTPGQGLQFLFEYFSETQRNKGNFPGRFSGRQFSNSRSEMNVSTLELGDSALYLCASSGGSEGRNSGYTFGSGTRLTVV.

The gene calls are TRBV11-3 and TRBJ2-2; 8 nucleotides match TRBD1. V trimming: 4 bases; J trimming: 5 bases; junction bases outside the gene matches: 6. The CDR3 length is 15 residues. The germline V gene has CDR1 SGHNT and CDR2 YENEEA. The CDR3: CASSSAGGKTGELFF. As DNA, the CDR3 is TGTGCCAGCAGCTCCGCAGGGGGCAAAACCGGGGAGCTGTTTTTT.

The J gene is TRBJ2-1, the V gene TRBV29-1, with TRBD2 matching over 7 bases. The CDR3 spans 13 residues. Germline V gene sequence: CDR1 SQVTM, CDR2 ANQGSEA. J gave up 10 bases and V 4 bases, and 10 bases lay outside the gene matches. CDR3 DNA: TGCAGCGTTGCGGGACTACCCCCCCAAGAGCAGTTCTTC. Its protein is CSVAGLPPQEQFF.

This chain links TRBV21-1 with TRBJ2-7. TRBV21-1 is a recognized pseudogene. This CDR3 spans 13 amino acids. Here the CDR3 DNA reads TGTGCCAGCAGCACCCGAACAAGTTACGAGCAGTACGTC. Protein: CASSTRTSYEQYV.

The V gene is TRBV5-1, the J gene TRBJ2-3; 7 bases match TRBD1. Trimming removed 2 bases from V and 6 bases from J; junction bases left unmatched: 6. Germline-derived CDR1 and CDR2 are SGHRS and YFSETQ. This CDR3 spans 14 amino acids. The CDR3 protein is CASSLQGPPDTQYF. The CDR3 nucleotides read TGCGCCAGCAGCTTACAGGGGCCCCCGGATACGCAGTATTTT.

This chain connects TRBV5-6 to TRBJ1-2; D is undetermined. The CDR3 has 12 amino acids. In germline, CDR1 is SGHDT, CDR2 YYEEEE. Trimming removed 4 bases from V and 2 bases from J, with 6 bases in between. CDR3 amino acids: CASSQENYGYTF. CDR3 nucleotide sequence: TGTGCCAGCAGCCAAGAAAACTATGGCTACACCTTC.

The CDR3 nucleotides are TGCGCCAGCAGCATCGACAGGGGTAGGACTGAAGCTTTCTTT. Translated, it gives CASSIDRGRTEAFF. The gene calls are TRBV5-1 and TRBJ1-1; 8 nucleotides agree with TRBD1. From germline, CDR1 is SGHRS and CDR2 YFSETQ. The CDR3 totals 14 residues. V trimming: 4 bases; J trimming: 5 bases; junction bases outside the gene matches: 7. The whole variable domain, filled in from reference TRBV5-1 and TRBJ1-1, reads KAGVTQTPRYLIKTRGQQVTLSCSPISGHRSVSWYQQTPGQGLQFLFEYFSETQRNKGNFPGRFSGRQFSNSRSEMNVSTLELGDSALYLCASSIDRGRTEAFFGQGTRLTVV.

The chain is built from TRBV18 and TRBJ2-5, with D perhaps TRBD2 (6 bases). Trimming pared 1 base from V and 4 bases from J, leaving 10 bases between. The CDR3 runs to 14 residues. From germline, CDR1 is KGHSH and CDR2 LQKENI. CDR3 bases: TGTGCCAGCTCACCACGCGGGGAACGAGAGACCCAGTACTTC. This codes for CASSPRGERETQYF.

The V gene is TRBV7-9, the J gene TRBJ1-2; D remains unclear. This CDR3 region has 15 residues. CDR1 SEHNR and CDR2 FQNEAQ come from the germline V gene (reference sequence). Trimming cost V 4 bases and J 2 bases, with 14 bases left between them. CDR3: CASSSHLNWNYGYTF. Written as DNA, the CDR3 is TGTGCCAGCAGCTCCCACCTCAACTGGAACTATGGCTACACCTTC.

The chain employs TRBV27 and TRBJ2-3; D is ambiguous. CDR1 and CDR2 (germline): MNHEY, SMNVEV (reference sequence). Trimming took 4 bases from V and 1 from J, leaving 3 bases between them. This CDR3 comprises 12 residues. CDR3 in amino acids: CASSYGTDTQYF. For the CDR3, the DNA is TGTGCCAGCAGTTATGGCACAGATACGCAGTATTTT.

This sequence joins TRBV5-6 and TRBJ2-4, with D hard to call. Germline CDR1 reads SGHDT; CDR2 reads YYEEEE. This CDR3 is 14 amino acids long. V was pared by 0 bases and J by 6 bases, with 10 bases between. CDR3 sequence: CASSLEGIGNIQYF. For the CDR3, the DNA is TGTGCCAGCAGCTTGGAAGGGATCGGAAACATTCAGTACTTC. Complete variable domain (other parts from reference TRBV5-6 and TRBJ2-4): DAGVTQSPTHLIKTRGQQVTLRCSPKSGHDTVSWYQQALGQGPQFIFQYYEEEERQRGNFPDRFSGHQFPNYSSELNVNALLLGDSALYLCASSLEGIGNIQYFGAGTRLSVL.